Presented here are 21 T cell receptor beta chains from one specimen sequenced in a study of shared clonotypes between healthy human individuals. Here immunoSEQ multiplex PCR was the method, and the copy in TCRdb shows in-frame clones only, minus some. The sample holds around 100,000 clones, 67% seen once. Source material: memory CD8+ T cells sorted from blood. As for subset: CD45RO+ cells pooled with CCR7-negative TemRA cells. The receptor source for this set is a young man in good health.

This chain links TRBV28 with TRBJ2-1; 8 nucleotides align to TRBD2. Germline loops: CDR1 MDHEN, CDR2 SYDVKM. The CDR3 is 13 residues long. V was clipped by 7 bases and J by 8 bases; unmatched bases: 7. DNA for the CDR3: TGTGCCAGCACCCGGATCGGGGGGGATGAGCAGTTCTTC. It is translated as CASTRIGGDEQFF.

About this clone itself: The CDR3 ends on some other residue instead of the conserved phenylalanine or tryptophan, so this is likely a read error. Because the CDR3's place on the DNA is in doubt, the DNA is left out and the CDR3 is given as listed by TCRdb. The rearrangement links TRBV27 to TRBJ1-4. The CDR3 has 10 amino acids, counting both end residues. Germline CDR1 MNHEY, CDR2 SMNVEV (reference sequence). CDR3 residues: CASSFLQGRV.

This chain joins TRBV18 and TRBJ2-5; 8 bases line up with TRBD1. Trimming cost V 2 bases and J 8 bases; bases outside gene matches: 10. Germline V gene lookup returns CDR1 KGHSH and CDR2 LQKENI. CDR3 length: 15 residues. In nucleotides, the CDR3 is TGTGCCAGCTCACCAGCAGTTGTGGGGACAGGCACCCAGTACTTC. Translation gives CASSPAVVGTGTQYF. Variable domain in full (rest from reference TRBV18 and TRBJ2-5): NAGVMQNPRHLVRRRGQEARLRCSPMKGHSHVYWYRQLPEEGLKFMVYLQKENIIDESGMPKERFSAEFPKEGPSILRIQQVVRGDSAAYFCASSPAVVGTGTQYFGPGTRLLVL.

Only one count was recorded for this clone. An end of the junction differs from the germline gene, which may be a read error. V usage is TRBV11-2 and J usage is TRBJ2-6; D is ambiguous. Germline V gives CDR1 SGHAT, CDR2 FQNNGV. This CDR3 contains 16 residues. CDR3: CASSQVTGSGANVLTF. The CDR3, as DNA: TGCGCCAGCAGCCAAGTCACGGGTTCTGGGGCCAACGTCCTGACTTTC.

The gene calls are TRBV28 and TRBJ2-1, with a weak D call TRBD2 (5 bases). The CDR3 extends over 16 amino acids. From germline, CDR1 is MDHEN and CDR2 SYDVKM. The ends were cut back, 7 bases at V and 0 bases at J, with 16 bases in the middle. The CDR3 loop reads CASTSPRESSYNEQFF. The CDR3 region has the DNA TGTGCCAGCACCTCCCCCCGGGAAAGCTCCTACAATGAGCAGTTCTTC.

In its sample, this clone was seen once. The chain carries TRBV4-1 and TRBJ2-7; 8 bases map to TRBD2. The length of the CDR3 is 18 residues. Trimming at V came to 1 base and at J to 0 bases, leaving 11 bases not matched to a gene. Per germline, CDR1 MGHRA and CDR2 YSYEKL. CDR3 nucleotides: TGCGCCAGCAGCCAAGGGGTATGGGCGGGAGGTCGCTCCTACGAGCAGTACTTC. Its protein is CASSQGVWAGGRSYEQYF.

The chain is built from TRBV6-1 and TRBJ2-1, with 8 bases lining up with TRBD1. Unmatched junction bases numbered 11, after V lost 7 bases and J lost 9 bases. Germline loops: CDR1 MNHNS, CDR2 SASEGT. CDR3 size: 14 residues. As DNA, the CDR3 is TGTGCCAGCATTAAGGACAGGGTCCGGAGTGAGCAGTTCTTC. It encodes CASIKDRVRSEQFF.

The chain is built from TRBV27 and TRBJ1-5; 12 positions match TRBD1. The CDR3 totals 18 residues. CDR1 MNHEY and CDR2 SMNVEV come from the germline V gene (reference sequence). Losses at the gene ends were 5 bases for V and 0 bases for J; bases not matched to a gene: 8. CDR3 loop: CASSPGTGGPYSNQPQHF. The CDR3 nucleotides are TGTGCCAGCAGTCCCGGGACAGGGGGCCCCTATAGCAATCAGCCCCAGCATTTT.

This chain joins TRBV27 and TRBJ1-1; unclear D gene. Germline V gene lookup returns CDR1 MNHEY and CDR2 SMNVEV (reference sequence). V lost 1 base and J 0 bases, leaving 9 bases between the germline ends. The CDR3 is 15 amino acids. The CDR3 bases are TGTGCCAGCAGTTTATTTGCGGGAATGAACACTGAAGCTTTCTTT. Translation gives CASSLFAGMNTEAFF.

This clone showed up just once. The chain employs TRBV7-9 and TRBJ2-5; D is perhaps TRBD1 (6 bases). The V end lost 2 bases, the J end lost 1 base, and 11 bases lay between the germline ends. This CDR3 is 15 amino acids long. Germline values: CDR1 SEHNR, CDR2 FQNEAQ (reference sequence). The CDR3 nucleotides read TGTGCCAGCAGCTTACTGGACAGCCTCCAAGAGACCCAGTACTTC. Protein sequence: CASSLLDSLQETQYF.

This CDR3 reads CASTIIGAFNQPQHF. CDR3 DNA: TGTGCCAGTACCATTATTGGGGCCTTCAATCAGCCCCAGCATTTT. The rearrangement joins TRBV19 to TRBJ1-5; TRBD1 might be the D (5 bases). Germline values: CDR1 LNHDA, CDR2 SQIVND (reference sequence). CDR3 size: 15 residues. Between the trimmed V and J ends, which lost 7 bases and 3 bases, there was a span of 16 bases.

The chain couples TRBV11-2 to TRBJ1-1; D ambiguous. The CDR3 spans 16 residues. The ends were cut back, 4 bases at V and 0 bases at J, with 15 bases in the middle. Germline V CDR1 and CDR2: SGHAT, FQNNGV. In nucleotides, the CDR3 is TGTGCCAGCAGCTCTTATCAGGCGGCAATGAACACTGAAGCTTTCTTT. Amino acid sequence: CASSSYQAAMNTEAFF.

The chain couples TRBV6-5 to TRBJ1-1; D gene unclear. Germline lookup yields CDR1 MNHEY and CDR2 SVGAGI. CDR3 size: 10 residues. Trimming removed 2 bases at V and 8 bases at J, with 3 bases between. DNA for the CDR3: TGTGCCAGCAGTTACCTAGAAGCTTTCTTT. Translating gives CASSYLEAFF.

This clone was seen a handful of times. The chain employs TRBV7-9 and TRBJ1-1; 7 bases are a match to TRBD1. Per germline, CDR1 SEHNR and CDR2 FQNEAQ (reference sequence). This CDR3 region has 17 residues. V gave up 2 bases and J gave up 2 bases; unmatched junction bases: 11. Written as DNA, the CDR3 is TGTGCCAGCAGCTTATGGGGACAGCTAGGGACCAACACTGAAGCTTTCTTT. Translating gives CASSLWGQLGTNTEAFF.

This clone was observed a single time. This sequence joins TRBV7-2 and TRBJ2-1; D might be TRBD1 (6 bases). Germline lookup yields CDR1 SGHTA and CDR2 FQGNSA. The length of the CDR3 is 15 residues. Trimming removed 1 base at V and 4 bases at J, with 11 bases between. The DNA of the CDR3 is TGTGCCAGCAGCTTAGGGGGGACACTTTACAATGAGCAGTTCTTC. Translation: CASSLGGTLYNEQFF.

CDR3 region: CASSDLGLASEQYF. Written as DNA, the CDR3 is TGTGCCAGCAGTGACTTGGGACTAGCCTCCGAGCAGTACTTC. The V call is TRBV6-1, the J call TRBJ2-7; 9 bases align to TRBD2. The CDR3 is 14 amino acids. Trimming took 3 bases from V and 6 from J; bases not matched to a gene: 6. Germline V gene sequence: CDR1 MNHNS, CDR2 SASEGT.

The chain has TRBV15 and TRBJ2-7; 8 nucleotides agree with TRBD1. This CDR3 is 17 amino acids long. Germline values: CDR1 LNHNV, CDR2 YYDKDF (reference sequence). V gave up 0 bases and J gave up 7 bases; unmatched junction bases: 14. CDR3 sequence: CATSREGEARGPSEQYF. The CDR3 bases are TGTGCCACCAGCAGAGAGGGGGAGGCCAGGGGGCCGTCGGAGCAGTACTTC. Full variable domain (missing parts from reference TRBV15 and TRBJ2-7): DAMVIQNPRYQVTQFGKPVTLSCSQTLNHNVMYWYQQKSSQAPKLLFHYYDKDFNNEADTPDNFQSRRPNTSFCFLDIRSPGLGDTAMYLCATSREGEARGPSEQYFGPGTRLTVT.

This clone is a singleton in its sample. Other DNA sequences in the sample encode the same CDR3. The rearrangement links TRBV19 to TRBJ2-7; 7 positions match TRBD2. Germline V gene lookup returns CDR1 LNHDA and CDR2 SQIVND (reference sequence). The CDR3 spans 14 residues. The J segment lost 0 bases and the V segment lost 1 base, leaving 0 bases of the junction unmatched. For the CDR3, the DNA is TGTGCCAGTAGTATAGCGGGAGGCTCCTACGAGCAGTACTTC. Translation gives CASSIAGGSYEQYF.

This clone was recorded only once. The chain is built from TRBV11-2 and TRBJ1-1, with D perhaps matching TRBD1 (5 bases). In germline, CDR1 is SGHAT, CDR2 FQNNGV. This CDR3 has 15 residues. The V and J ends lost 5 bases and 0 bases respectively, with 13 bases between them. The CDR3 spells CASSPTGLLNTEAFF. CDR3 sequence (DNA): TGTGCCAGCAGCCCTACGGGACTTTTGAACACTGAAGCTTTCTTT.

J is TRBJ2-2 and V is TRBV5-1, with D perhaps TRBD1 (5 bases). The germline V gene encodes CDR1 SGHRS and CDR2 YFSETQ. V gave up 3 bases and J gave up 7 bases, with 10 bases separating them. The CDR3 is 13 residues long. The CDR3 nucleotides read TGCGCCAGCAGCTCGCAAGGGGTCGGGGAGCTGTTTTTT. It yields the protein CASSSQGVGELFF.

The chain couples TRBV27 to TRBJ2-7; 7 nucleotides match TRBD1. V lost 6 bases, J lost 6 bases, and 11 bases stayed unmatched. CDR1 is MNHEY and CDR2 is SMNVEV in the germline V gene (reference sequence). CDR3 size: 14 residues. CDR3: CASRNRDSVIEQYF. The DNA for the CDR3 is TGTGCCAGCAGGAACCGGGACAGTGTGATCGAGCAGTACTTC.